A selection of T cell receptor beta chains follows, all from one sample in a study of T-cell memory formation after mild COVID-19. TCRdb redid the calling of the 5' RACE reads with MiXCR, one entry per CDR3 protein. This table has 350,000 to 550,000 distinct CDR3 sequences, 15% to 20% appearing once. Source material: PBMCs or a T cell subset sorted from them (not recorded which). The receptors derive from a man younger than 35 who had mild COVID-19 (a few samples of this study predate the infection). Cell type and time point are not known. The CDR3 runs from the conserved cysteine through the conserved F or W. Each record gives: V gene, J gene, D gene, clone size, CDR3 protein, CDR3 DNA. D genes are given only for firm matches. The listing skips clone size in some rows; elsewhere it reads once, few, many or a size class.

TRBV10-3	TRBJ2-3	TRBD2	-	CAIRTRGATDTQYF	TGTGCCATCCGTACGCGGGGGGCCACAGATACGCAGTATTTT
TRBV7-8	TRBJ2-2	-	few	CASSLATGGYTGELFF	TGTGCCAGCAGCTTAGCAACGGGGGGCTACACCGGGGAGCTGTTTTTT
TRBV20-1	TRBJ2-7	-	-	CSASGWPRSYEQYF	TGCAGTGCTAGCGGTTGGCCGAGGTCCTACGAGCAGTACTTC
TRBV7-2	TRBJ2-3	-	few	CASSSGLHTQYF	TGTGCCAGCAGCTCCGGGCTGCATACGCAGTATTTT
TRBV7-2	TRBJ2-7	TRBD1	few	CASHSRDRGHEQYF	TGTGCCAGTCATTCCAGGGACAGGGGCCACGAGCAGTACTTC
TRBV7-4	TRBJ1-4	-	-	CASSRRAGETTNEKLFF	TGTGCCAGCAGCAGGAGGGCAGGAGAGACAACTAATGAAAAACTGTTTTTT
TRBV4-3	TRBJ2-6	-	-	CASSLAGTWVLTF	TGCGCCAGCAGCTTGGCAGGGACGTGGGTCCTGACTTTC
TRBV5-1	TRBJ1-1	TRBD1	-	CASSSTGTDTEAFF	TGCGCCAGCAGCTCGACCGGGACAGACACTGAAGCTTTCTTT
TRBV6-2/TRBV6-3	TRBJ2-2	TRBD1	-	CASSIGQGDTGELFF	TGTGCCAGCAGCATCGGACAGGGGGACACCGGGGAGCTGTTTTTT
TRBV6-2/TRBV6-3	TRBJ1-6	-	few	CASSTYGELSPLHF	TGTGCCAGCAGTACGTACGGAGAACTATCACCCCTCCACTTT
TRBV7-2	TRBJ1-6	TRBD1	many	CASSSRQGTANSPLHF	TGTGCCAGCAGCTCAAGACAGGGAACCGCTAATTCACCCCTCCACTTT
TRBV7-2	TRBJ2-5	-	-	CASSLGPDILETQYF	TGTGCCAGCAGCTTAGGCCCCGACATCCTTGAGACCCAGTACTTC
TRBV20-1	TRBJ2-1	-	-	CSASRGTGNEQFF	TGCAGTGCTAGCCGGGGGACGGGCAATGAGCAGTTCTTC
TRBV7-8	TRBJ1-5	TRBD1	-	CASSSKTGGRDQPQHF	TGTGCCAGCAGCTCTAAAACAGGGGGCAGGGATCAGCCCCAGCATTTT
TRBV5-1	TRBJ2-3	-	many	CASSSQESTDTQYF	TGCGCCAGCAGCTCGCAGGAAAGCACAGATACGCAGTATTTT
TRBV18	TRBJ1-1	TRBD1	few	CASSLTRITGAPMNTEAFF	TGTGCCAGCTCACTTACTAGAATTACAGGGGCCCCCATGAACACTGAAGCTTTCTTT
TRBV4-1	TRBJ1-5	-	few	CASSQGGYSNQPQHF	TGCGCCAGCAGCCAAGGGGGGTATAGCAATCAGCCCCAGCATTTT
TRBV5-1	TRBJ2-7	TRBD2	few	CASSLRGLAGGGEQYF	TGCGCCAGCAGCTTGCGGGGGCTAGCGGGGGGCGGCGAGCAGTACTTC
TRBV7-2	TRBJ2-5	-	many	CASAQETQYF	TGTGCCAGCGCCCAAGAGACCCAGTACTTC
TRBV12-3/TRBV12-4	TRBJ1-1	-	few	CAAARGMNTEAFF	TGTGCCGCAGCCAGAGGCATGAACACTGAAGCTTTCTTT
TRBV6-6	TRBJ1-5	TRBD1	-	CASSRPGTVYNQPQHF	TGTGCCAGCAGTCGTCCCGGGACAGTGTACAATCAGCCCCAGCATTTT
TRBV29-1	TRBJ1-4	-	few	CSGTGFNEKLFF	TGCAGCGGAACAGGATTCAATGAAAAACTGTTTTTT
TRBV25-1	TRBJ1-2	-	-	CASRSRGWGYTF	TGTGCCAGCAGGAGCAGGGGCTGGGGCTACACCTTC
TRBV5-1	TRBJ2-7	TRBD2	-	CASKSVAGLAGSYEQYF	TGCGCCAGCAAAAGCGTCGCCGGACTAGCGGGCTCCTACGAGCAGTACTTC
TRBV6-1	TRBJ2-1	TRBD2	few	CASSELAGRSEQFF	TGTGCCAGCAGTGAATTAGCGGGTCGGAGTGAGCAGTTCTTC
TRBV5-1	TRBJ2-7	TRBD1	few	CASSYGPGQGFEQYF	TGCGCCAGCAGCTATGGCCCGGGACAGGGGTTCGAGCAGTACTTC
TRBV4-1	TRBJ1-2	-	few	CASSQDGLGVFGYTF	TGCGCCAGCAGCCAAGACGGTCTGGGGGTTTTTGGCTACACCTTC
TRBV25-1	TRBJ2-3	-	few	CASSELGTDTQYF	TGTGCCAGCAGTGAATTGGGCACAGATACGCAGTATTTT
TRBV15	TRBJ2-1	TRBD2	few	CATSRGIVAGGQGNEQFF	TGTGCCACCAGCAGAGGGATTGTAGCGGGGGGGCAGGGGAATGAGCAGTTCTTC
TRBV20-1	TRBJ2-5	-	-	CSASRGLQETQYF	TGCAGTGCTAGTAGGGGACTCCAAGAGACCCAGTACTTC
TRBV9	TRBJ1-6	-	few	CASSVGNSPLRAPLHF	TGTGCCAGCAGCGTAGGGAACAGTCCTCTCCGGGCACCCCTCCACTTT
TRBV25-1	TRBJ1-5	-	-	CASKRGDQPQHF	TGTGCCAGCAAGAGAGGGGACCAGCCCCAGCATTTT
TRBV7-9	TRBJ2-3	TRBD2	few	CASSHPVGRDTDTQYF	TGTGCCAGCAGCCATCCGGTGGGGAGGGACACAGATACGCAGTATTTT
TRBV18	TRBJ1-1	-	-	CASWRVDTEAFF	TGTGCCAGCTGGAGGGTTGACACTGAAGCTTTCTTT
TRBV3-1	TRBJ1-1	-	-	CASSQPRKGRTEAFF	TGTGCCAGCAGCCAACCTCGCAAAGGGAGAACTGAAGCTTTCTTT
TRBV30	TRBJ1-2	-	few	CAWSKGMGYTF	TGTGCCTGGAGTAAGGGGATGGGCTACACCTTC
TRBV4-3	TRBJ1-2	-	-	CASSQDRRRGYTF	TGCGCCAGCAGCCAAGATCGCAGGAGAGGCTACACCTTC
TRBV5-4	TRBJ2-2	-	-	CASSRFLDTRGELFF	TGTGCCAGCAGCCGTTTTCTCGACACGCGGGGGGAGCTGTTTTTT
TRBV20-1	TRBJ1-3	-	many	CSARSRENTIYF	TGCAGTGCTAGATCACGGGAAAACACCATATATTTT
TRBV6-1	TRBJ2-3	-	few	CASSEVKDTQYF	TGTGCCAGCAGTGAAGTCAAGGATACGCAGTATTTT
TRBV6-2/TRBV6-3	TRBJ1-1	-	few	CASRTGGRKAFF	TGTGCCAGCAGAACGGGGGGAAGGAAAGCTTTCTTT
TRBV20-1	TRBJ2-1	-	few	CSAEENSYNEQFF	TGCAGTGCGGAGGAGAACTCCTACAATGAGCAGTTCTTC
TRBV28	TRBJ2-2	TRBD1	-	CASESRGLTGELFF	TGTGCCAGCGAGAGCAGGGGGCTAACCGGGGAGCTGTTTTTT
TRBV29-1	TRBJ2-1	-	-	CSVPGPLDSYNEQFF	TGCAGCGTTCCTGGACCGTTAGACTCCTACAATGAGCAGTTCTTC
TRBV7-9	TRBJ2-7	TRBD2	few	CASSPGREAYF	TGTGCCAGCAGCCCGGGCCGGGAGGCGTACTTC
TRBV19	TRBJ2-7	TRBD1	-	CASSGTGFAYYEQYF	TGTGCCAGTAGCGGGACAGGGTTTGCCTACTACGAGCAGTACTTC
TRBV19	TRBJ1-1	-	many	CASSIDSRGGTEAFF	TGTGCCAGTAGTATAGATAGCCGGGGGGGCACTGAAGCTTTCTTT
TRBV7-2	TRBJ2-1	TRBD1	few	CASSPLRQGYNEQFF	TGTGCCAGCAGCCCTCTGCGACAGGGCTACAATGAGCAGTTCTTC
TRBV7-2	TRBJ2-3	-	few	CASSYPASTDTQYF	TGTGCCAGCAGCTATCCGGCCTCCACAGATACGCAGTATTTT
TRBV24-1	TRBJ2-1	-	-	CATSVGHRNEQFF	TGTGCCACCAGTGTCGGTCACAGGAATGAGCAGTTCTTC